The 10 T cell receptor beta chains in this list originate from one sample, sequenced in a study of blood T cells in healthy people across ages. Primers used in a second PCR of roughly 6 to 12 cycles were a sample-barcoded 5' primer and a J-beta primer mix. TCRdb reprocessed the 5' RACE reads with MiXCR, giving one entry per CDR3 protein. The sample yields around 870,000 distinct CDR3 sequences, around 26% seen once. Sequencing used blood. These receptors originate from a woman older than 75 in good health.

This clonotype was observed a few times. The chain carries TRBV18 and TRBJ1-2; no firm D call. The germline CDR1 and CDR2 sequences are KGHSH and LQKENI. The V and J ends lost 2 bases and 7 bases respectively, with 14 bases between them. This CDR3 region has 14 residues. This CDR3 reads CASSPDVGGVGYTF. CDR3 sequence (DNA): TGTGCCAGCTCACCAGACGTCGGTGGGGTTGGCTACACCTTC.

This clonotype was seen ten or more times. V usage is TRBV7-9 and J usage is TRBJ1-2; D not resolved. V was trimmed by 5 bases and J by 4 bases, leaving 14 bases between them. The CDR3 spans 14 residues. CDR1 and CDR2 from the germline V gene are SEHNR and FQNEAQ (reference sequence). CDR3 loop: CASSRTDPGYGYTF. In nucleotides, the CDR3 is TGTGCCAGCAGCCGGACGGACCCAGGCTATGGCTACACCTTC.

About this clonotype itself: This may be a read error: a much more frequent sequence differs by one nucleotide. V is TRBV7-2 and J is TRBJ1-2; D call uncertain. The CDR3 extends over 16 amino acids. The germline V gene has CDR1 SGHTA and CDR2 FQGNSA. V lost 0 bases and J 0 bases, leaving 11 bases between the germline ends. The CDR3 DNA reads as TGTGCCAGCAGCTTAGCCCGCGGGCCTGCTAACTATGGCTACACCTTC. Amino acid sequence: CASSLARGPANYGYTF.

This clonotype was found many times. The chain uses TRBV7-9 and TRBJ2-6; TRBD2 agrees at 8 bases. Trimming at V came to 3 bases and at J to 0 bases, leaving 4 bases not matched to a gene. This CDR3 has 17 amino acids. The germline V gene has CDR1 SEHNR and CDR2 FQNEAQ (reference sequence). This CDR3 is CASSLGSGVSGANVLTF. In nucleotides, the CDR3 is TGTGCCAGCAGCTTGGGTAGCGGGGTCTCTGGGGCCAACGTCCTGACTTTC.

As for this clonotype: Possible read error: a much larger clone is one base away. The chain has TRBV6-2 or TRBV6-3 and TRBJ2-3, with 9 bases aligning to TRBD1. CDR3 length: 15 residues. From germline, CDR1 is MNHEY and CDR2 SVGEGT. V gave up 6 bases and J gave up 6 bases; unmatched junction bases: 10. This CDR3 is CASRRGGTGLDTQYF. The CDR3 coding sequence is TGTGCCAGCAGACGAGGCGGGACAGGGCTGGATACGCAGTATTTT.

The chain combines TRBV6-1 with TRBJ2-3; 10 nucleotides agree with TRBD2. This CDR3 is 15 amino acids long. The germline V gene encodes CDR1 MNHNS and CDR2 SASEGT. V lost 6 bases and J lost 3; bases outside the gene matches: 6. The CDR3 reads CASRSPAGGTDTQYF. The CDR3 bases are TGTGCCAGCAGAAGCCCAGCGGGGGGGACAGATACGCAGTATTTT.

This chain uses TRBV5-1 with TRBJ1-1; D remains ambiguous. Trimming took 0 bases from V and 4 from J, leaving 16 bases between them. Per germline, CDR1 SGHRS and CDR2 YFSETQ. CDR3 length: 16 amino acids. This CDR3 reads CASSLVGKSRGTEAFF. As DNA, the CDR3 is TGCGCCAGCAGCTTGGTGGGCAAAAGCCGGGGCACTGAAGCTTTCTTT.

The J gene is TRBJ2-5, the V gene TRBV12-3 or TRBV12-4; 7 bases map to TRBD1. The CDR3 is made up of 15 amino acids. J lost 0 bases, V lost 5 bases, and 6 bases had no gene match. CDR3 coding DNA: TGTGCCAGCAGTGGACGCAGGGGGTACCAAGAGACCCAGTACTTC. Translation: CASSGRRGYQETQYF.

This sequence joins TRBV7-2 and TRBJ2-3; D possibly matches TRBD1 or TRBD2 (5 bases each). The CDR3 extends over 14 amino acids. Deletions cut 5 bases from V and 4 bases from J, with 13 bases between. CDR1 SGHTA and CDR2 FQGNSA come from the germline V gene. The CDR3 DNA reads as TGTGCCAGCAGCGACCCCCGGGGCGCAGATACGCAGTATTTT. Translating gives CASSDPRGADTQYF.

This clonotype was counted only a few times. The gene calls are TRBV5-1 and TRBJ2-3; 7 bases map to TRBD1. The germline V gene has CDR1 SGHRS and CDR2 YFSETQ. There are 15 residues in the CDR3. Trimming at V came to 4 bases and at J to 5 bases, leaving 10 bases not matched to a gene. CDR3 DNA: TGCGCCAGCAGCCAAAGATTTACAGGGGTAGATACGCAGTATTTT. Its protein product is CASSQRFTGVDTQYF.